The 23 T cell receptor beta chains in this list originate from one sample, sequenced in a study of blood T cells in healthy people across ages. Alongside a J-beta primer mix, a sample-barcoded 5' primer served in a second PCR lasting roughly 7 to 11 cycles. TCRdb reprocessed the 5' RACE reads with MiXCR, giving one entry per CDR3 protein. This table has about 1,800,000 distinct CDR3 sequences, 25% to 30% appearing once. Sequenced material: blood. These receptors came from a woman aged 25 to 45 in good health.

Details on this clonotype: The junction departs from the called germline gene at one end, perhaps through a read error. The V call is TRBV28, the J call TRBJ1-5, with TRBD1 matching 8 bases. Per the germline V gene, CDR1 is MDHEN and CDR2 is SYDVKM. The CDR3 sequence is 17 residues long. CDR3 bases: TGTGCCAGCAGGGATCTGGACAGGGTGATTCTCAATCCGCCCCAGCATTTT. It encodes CASRDLDRVILNPPQHF.

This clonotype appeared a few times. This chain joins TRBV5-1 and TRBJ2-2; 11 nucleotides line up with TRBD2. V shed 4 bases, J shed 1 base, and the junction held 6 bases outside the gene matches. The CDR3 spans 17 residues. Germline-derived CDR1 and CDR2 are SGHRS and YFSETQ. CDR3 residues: CASSPTTSGVNTGELFF. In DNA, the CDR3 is TGCGCCAGCAGCCCGACGACTAGCGGGGTGAACACCGGGGAGCTGTTTTTT.

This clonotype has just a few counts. The CDR3 spells CASKPPGLKTQYF. CDR3 in DNA: TGTGCCAGCAAACCCCCCGGTCTGAAGACCCAGTACTTC. The rearrangement links TRBV6-5 to TRBJ2-5; D remains ambiguous. The V gene's germline CDR1 is MNHEY and CDR2 SVGAGI. Trimming took off 7 bases at V and 6 bases at J, with 15 bases between the two ends. The CDR3 spans 13 residues.

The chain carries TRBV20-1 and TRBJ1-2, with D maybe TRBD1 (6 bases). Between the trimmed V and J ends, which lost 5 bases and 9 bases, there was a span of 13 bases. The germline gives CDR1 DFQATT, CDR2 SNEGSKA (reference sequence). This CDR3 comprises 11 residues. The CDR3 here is CSAFTGKSYTF. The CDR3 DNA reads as TGCAGTGCTTTTACAGGGAAGAGCTACACCTTC.

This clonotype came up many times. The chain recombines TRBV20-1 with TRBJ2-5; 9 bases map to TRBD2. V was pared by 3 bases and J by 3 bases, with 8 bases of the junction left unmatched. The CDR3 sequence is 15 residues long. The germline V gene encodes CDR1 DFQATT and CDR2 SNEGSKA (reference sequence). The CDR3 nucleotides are TGCAGTGCTAGGATTAGCGGGAGAGTTGAAGAGACCCAGTACTTC. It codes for CSARISGRVEETQYF.

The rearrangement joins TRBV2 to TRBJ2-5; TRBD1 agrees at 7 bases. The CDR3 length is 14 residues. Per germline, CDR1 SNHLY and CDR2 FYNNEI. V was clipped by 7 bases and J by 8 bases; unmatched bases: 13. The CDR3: CASTEGRQGRTQYF. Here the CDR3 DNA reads TGTGCCAGCACCGAGGGAAGACAGGGACGAACCCAGTACTTC.

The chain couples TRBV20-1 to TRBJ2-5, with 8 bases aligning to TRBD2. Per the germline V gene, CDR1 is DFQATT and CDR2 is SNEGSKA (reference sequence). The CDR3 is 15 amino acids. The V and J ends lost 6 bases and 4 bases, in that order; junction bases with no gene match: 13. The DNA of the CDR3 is TGCAGTGCCGAGCTCATAGGGACTAGGAGAGAGACCCAGTACTTC. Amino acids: CSAELIGTRRETQYF.

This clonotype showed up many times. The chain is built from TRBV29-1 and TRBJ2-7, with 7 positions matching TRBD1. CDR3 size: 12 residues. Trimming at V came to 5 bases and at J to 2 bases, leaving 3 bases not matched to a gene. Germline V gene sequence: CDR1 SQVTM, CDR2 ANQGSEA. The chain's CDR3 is CSVTQGAYEQYF. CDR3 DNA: TGCAGCGTTACCCAGGGGGCCTACGAGCAGTACTTC.

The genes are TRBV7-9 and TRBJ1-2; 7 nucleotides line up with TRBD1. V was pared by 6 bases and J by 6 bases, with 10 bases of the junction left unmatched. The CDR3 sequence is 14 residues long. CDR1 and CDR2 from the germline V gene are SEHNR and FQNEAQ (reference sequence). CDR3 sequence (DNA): TGTGCCAGCAGTTCCCCGGGGACAGCTAATGGCTACACCTTC. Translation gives CASSSPGTANGYTF.

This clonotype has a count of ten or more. CDR3: CASSERLDGVNEQYF. The DNA for the CDR3 is TGTGCCAGCAGTGAAAGGCTCGACGGGGTGAACGAGCAGTACTTC. The chain employs TRBV6-1 and TRBJ2-7; D is possibly TRBD2 (5 bases). CDR1 MNHNS and CDR2 SASEGT come from the germline V gene. The ends were cut back, 2 bases at V and 5 bases at J, with 16 bases in the middle. The CDR3 totals 15 residues.

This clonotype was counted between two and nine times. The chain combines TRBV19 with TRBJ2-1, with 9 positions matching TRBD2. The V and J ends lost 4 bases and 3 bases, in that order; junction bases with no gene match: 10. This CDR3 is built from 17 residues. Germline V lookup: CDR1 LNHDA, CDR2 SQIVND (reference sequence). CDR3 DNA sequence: TGTGCCAGTAGTACTGCCCGGCTAGCGGGAAACTACAATGAGCAGTTCTTC. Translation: CASSTARLAGNYNEQFF.

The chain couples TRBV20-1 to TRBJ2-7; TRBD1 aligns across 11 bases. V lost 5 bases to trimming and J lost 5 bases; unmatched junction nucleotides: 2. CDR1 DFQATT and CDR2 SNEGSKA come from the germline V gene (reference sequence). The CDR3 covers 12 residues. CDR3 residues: CSAGQGADEQYF. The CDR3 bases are TGCAGTGCTGGACAGGGGGCGGACGAGCAGTACTTC.

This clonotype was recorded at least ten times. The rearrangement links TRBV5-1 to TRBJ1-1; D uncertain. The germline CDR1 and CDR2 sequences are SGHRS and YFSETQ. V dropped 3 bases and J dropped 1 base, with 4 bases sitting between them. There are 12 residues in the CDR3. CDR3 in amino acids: CASSSTNTEAFF. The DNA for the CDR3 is TGCGCCAGCAGCTCTACGAACACTGAAGCTTTCTTT.

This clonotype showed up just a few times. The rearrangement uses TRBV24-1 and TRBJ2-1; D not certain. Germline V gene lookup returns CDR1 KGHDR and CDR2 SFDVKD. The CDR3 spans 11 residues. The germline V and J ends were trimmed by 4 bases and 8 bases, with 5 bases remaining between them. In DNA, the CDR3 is TGTGCCACCAGTGACGACTATGAGCAGTTCTTC. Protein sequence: CATSDDYEQFF.

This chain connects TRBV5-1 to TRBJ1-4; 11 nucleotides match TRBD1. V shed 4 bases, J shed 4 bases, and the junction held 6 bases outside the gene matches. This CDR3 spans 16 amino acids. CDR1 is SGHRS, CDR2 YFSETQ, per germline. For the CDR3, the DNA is TGCGCCAGCAGCAGGGGACAGGGGGTCCTTAATGAAAAACTGTTTTTT. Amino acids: CASSRGQGVLNEKLFF.

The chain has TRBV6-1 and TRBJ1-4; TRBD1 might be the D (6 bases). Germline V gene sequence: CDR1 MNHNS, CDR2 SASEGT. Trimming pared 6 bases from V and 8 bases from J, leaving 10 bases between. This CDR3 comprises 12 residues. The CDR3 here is CASRTGQEKLFF. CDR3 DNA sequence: TGTGCCAGCAGAACCGGACAGGAAAAACTGTTTTTT.

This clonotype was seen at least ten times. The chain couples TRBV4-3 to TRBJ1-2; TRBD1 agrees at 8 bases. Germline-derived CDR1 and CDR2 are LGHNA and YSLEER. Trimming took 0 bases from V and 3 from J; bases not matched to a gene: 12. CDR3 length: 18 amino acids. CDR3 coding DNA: TGCGCCAGCAGCCAAGAGATGGGACAGGATAAGTCTTACTATGGCTACACCTTC. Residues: CASSQEMGQDKSYYGYTF.

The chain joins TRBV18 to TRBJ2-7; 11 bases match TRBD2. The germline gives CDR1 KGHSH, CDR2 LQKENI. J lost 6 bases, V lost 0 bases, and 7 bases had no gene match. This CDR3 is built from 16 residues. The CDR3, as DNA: TGTGCCAGCTCACCACCTCTCGGACTAGCGGGTGGCGAGCAGTACTTC. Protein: CASSPPLGLAGGEQYF.

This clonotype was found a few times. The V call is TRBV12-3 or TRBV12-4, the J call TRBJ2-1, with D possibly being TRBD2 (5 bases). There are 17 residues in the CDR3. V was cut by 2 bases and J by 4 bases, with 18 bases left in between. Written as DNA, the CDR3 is TGTGCCAGCAGTTTAAGGTCAACGGGATCGAGGTACAATGAGCAGTTCTTC. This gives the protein CASSLRSTGSRYNEQFF.

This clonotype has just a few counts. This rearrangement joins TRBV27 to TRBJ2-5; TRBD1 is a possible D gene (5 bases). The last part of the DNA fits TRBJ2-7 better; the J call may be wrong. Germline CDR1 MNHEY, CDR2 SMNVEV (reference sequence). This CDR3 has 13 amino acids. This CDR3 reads CASSLSTDNEQYF. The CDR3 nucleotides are TGTGCCAGCAGTTTATCGACAGACAACGAGCAGTACTTC.

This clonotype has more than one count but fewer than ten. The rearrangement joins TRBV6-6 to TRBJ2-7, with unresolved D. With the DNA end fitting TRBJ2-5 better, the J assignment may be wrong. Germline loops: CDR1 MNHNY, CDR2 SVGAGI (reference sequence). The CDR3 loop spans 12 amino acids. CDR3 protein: CASSNTGETQYF. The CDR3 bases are TGTGCCAGCAGTAATACCGGAGAGACCCAGTACTTC.

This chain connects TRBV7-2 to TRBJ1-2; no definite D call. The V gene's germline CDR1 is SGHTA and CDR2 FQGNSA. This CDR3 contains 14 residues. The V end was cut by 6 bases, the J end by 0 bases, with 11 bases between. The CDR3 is CASRGDLANYGYTF. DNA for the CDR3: TGTGCCAGCAGGGGTGATCTAGCTAACTATGGCTACACCTTC.

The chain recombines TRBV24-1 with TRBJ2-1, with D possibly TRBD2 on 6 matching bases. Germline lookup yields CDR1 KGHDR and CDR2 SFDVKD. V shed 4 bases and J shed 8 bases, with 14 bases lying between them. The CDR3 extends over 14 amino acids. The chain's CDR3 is CATSDRGGADEQFF. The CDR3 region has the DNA TGTGCCACCAGTGACCGAGGAGGGGCCGATGAGCAGTTCTTC.